There are many counts of the clone carrying this TCR beta chain. The antigen remains unidentified. Every donor gave roughly 9.2 milliliters of peripheral blood. These data belong to a study of blood T cells in healthy people across ages. The overall study: Roughly one uniquely barcoded beta molecule per two T cells was captured. Study results and caveats: The CMV status of each donor remained undetermined, and this could have confounded shifts in expanded clonotypes.

PCR was performed a second time for about 6 to 12 cycles using a sample-barcoded 5' primer and a J-beta primer mix. MiXCR, run by TCRdb on the 5' RACE reads, gives a single entry per CDR3 protein. The data show roughly 650,000 distinct CDR3 sequences, with 32% seen just once and 15% held by the top ten. The CDR3 has 15 residues. Looked up from germline, CDR1 is LGHDT and CDR2 is YNNKEL (reference sequence). Trimming at V came to 3 bases and at J to 5 bases, leaving 8 bases not matched to a gene. This chain links TRBV3-1 with TRBJ2-5, with 8 bases matching TRBD1. The source of this sequence is a woman at least 80 years old in good health. Sequencing was carried out using blood. As DNA, the CDR3 is TGTGCCAGCAGCCAGGCGACAGGGGCCGTGGAGACCCAGTACTTC. Residues: CASSQATGAVETQYF.